Below, 17 T cell receptor beta chains from the same sample are listed, as sequenced in a study of patients and donors after allogeneic stem cell transplantation. TCRdb re-analysed the RT-PCR reads in MiXCR, keeping a single row per CDR3 protein. The sample yields about 960,000 distinct CDR3 sequences, roughly 18% seen once. Sequencing input: blood, either unsorted or a sorted T cell fraction (not recorded which). The receptors were sampled from a human donor who was either an allogeneic HSCT recipient or a stem cell or donor lymphocyte infusion donor (not recorded which). It is not recorded whose cells these are; they may come from a transplant donor.

The table lists this clonotype with a few counts. V is TRBV12-3 or TRBV12-4 and J is TRBJ2-2; D tentatively fits TRBD1 or TRBD2 (5 bases each). The CDR3 loop spans 15 amino acids. Between the trimmed V and J ends, which lost 2 bases and 6 bases, there was a span of 13 bases. The CDR3 bases are TGTGCCAGCAGTTTACAGGAATGGGGACCCGGGGAGCTGTTTTTT. Encoded protein: CASSLQEWGPGELFF.

The chain is built from TRBV12-3 or TRBV12-4 and TRBJ1-2; TRBD1 might be the D (6 bases). The CDR3 covers 14 residues. The germline V and J ends were trimmed by 3 bases and 4 bases, with 12 bases remaining between them. The CDR3 DNA sequence: TGTGCCAGCAGTTTCGGGGGGCGCGCCTATGGCTACACCTTC. Translated, it gives CASSFGGRAYGYTF.

This clonotype was detected a few times. V gene TRBV30 combines with J gene TRBJ2-1; D gene uncertain. The CDR3 has 10 residues. Germline V gene sequence: CDR1 GTSNPN, CDR2 SVGIG (reference sequence). V was shortened by 3 bases and J by 4 bases, with 1 base between the two germline ends. Written as DNA, the CDR3 is TGTGCCTGGAGGTACAATGAGCAGTTCTTC. This encodes CAWRYNEQFF. Combining the CDR3 with reference TRBV30 and TRBJ2-1 gives the whole variable domain SQTIHQWPATLVQPVGSPLSLECTVEGTSNPNLYWYRQAAGRGLQLLFYSVGIGQISSEVPQNLSASRPQDRQFILSSKKLLLSDSGFYLCAWRYNEQFFGPGTRLTVL.

The chain links TRBV5-6 to TRBJ1-2; 8 nucleotides line up with TRBD1. The germline V gene encodes CDR1 SGHDT and CDR2 YYEEEE. V was pared by 4 bases and J by 3 bases, with 14 bases of the junction left unmatched. The CDR3 is 17 residues long. The CDR3 DNA is TGTGCCAGCAGCCCGATTACCCGGACAGGGTCATACTATGGCTACACCTTC. Translating it yields CASSPITRTGSYYGYTF. The full variable domain, with the rest looked up from reference TRBV5-6 and TRBJ1-2, is DAGVTQSPTHLIKTRGQQVTLRCSPKSGHDTVSWYQQALGQGPQFIFQYYEEEERQRGNFPDRFSGHQFPNYSSELNVNALLLGDSALYLCASSPITRTGSYYGYTFGSGTRLTVV.

The CDR3 region has the DNA TGTGCCAGCAGCTTGAGGGGAAGGGTAGGGGCCGGGGAGCTGTTTTTT. Protein product: CASSLRGRVGAGELFF. The genes are TRBV7-8 and TRBJ2-2; the D gene could be TRBD1 or TRBD2 (5 bases each). The germline V gene has CDR1 SGHVS and CDR2 FQNEAQ. V gave up 3 bases and J gave up 6 bases, with 17 bases separating them. The CDR3 has 16 residues.

The chain employs TRBV12-3 or TRBV12-4 and TRBJ1-2; 7 nucleotides agree with TRBD1. This CDR3 has 15 residues. V lost 3 bases, J lost 7 bases, and 11 bases stayed unmatched. The CDR3 here is CASSFYGGGKFGYTF. The CDR3 DNA reads TGTGCCAGCAGTTTCTATGGAGGGGGCAAGTTTGGCTACACCTTC.

Ten or more counts support this clonotype. This chain connects TRBV24-1 to TRBJ2-7; D call uncertain. There are 11 residues in the CDR3. Trimming left V 2 bases short and J 5 bases short, with 3 bases between. In germline, CDR1 is KGHDR, CDR2 SFDVKD. CDR3 amino acids: CATSDSHEQYF. The CDR3 DNA reads as TGTGCCACCAGTGATTCACACGAGCAGTACTTC.

This clonotype was seen a few times. CDR3 in amino acids: CASSLAGQGFIDTQYF. The CDR3 DNA follows: TGTGCCAGCAGCTTAGCGGGACAGGGGTTCATTGATACGCAGTATTTT. The chain carries TRBV7-9 and TRBJ2-3, with 10 bases matching TRBD1. Germline V gene data show CDR1 as SEHNR and CDR2 as FQNEAQ (reference sequence). The CDR3 contains 16 residues. The V gene end was trimmed by 0 bases and the J gene end by 6 bases; junction bases not matched to a gene: 6.

V and J are TRBV7-9 and TRBJ2-3; D gene uncertain. CDR3 length: 15 residues. V dropped 8 bases and J dropped 4 bases, with 19 bases sitting between them. Germline V gene data show CDR1 as SEHNR and CDR2 as FQNEAQ (reference sequence). The CDR3 DNA follows: TGTGCCAGCGGGCCGGGCAGGTTATTTGCAGATACGCAGTATTTT. Amino acid sequence: CASGPGRLFADTQYF.

This clonotype was seen repeatedly, ten times or more. The genes are TRBV10-3 and TRBJ1-5; TRBD1 matches at 8 bases. The germline CDR1 and CDR2 sequences are ENHRY and SYGVKD. Germline trimming cut 11 bases from V and 3 bases from J; bases unmatched to any gene: 6. The CDR3 is made up of 13 amino acids. Here the CDR3 reads CASADRDNQPQHF. The CDR3 nucleotides are TGTGCCTCCGCGGACAGGGACAATCAGCCCCAGCATTTT.

The J gene is TRBJ2-1, the V gene TRBV19, with D unclear. The V gene lost 4 bases and the J gene lost 2 bases, with 18 bases spanning the gap. Germline values: CDR1 LNHDA, CDR2 SQIVND (reference sequence). The CDR3 has 17 amino acids. CDR3 in amino acids: CASSKSFFAFTYNEQFF. CDR3 in DNA: TGTGCCAGTAGTAAATCCTTTTTTGCGTTTACCTACAATGAGCAGTTCTTC.

The chain uses TRBV20-1 and TRBJ2-2; D possibly corresponds to TRBD2 (6 bases). The CDR3 sequence is 14 residues long. Trimming removed 4 bases from V and 5 bases from J, with 14 bases in between. The germline CDR1 and CDR2 sequences are DFQATT and SNEGSKA (reference sequence). CDR3: CSATIPLATGELFF. The CDR3 region has the DNA TGCAGTGCTACGATCCCGCTAGCGACCGGGGAGCTGTTTTTT.

This clonotype was detected a few times. The gene calls are TRBV6-6 and TRBJ2-7; 9 bases line up with TRBD2. Trimming at V came to 11 bases and at J to 4 bases, leaving 9 bases not matched to a gene. There are 13 residues in the CDR3. The germline CDR1 and CDR2 sequences are MNHNY and SVGAGI (reference sequence). The CDR3 protein is CAWGTSSTYEQYF. The CDR3 DNA is TGTGCCTGGGGGACTAGCTCGACTTACGAGCAGTACTTC.

This clonotype was recorded many times. V and J are TRBV5-1 and TRBJ2-1; 9 nucleotides align to TRBD2. Germline trimming cut 0 bases from V and 2 bases from J; bases unmatched to any gene: 3. CDR1 SGHRS and CDR2 YFSETQ come from the germline V gene. The CDR3 covers 16 residues. DNA for the CDR3: TGCGCCAGCAGCTTGGTAGCGGGAGCTACCTACAATGAGCAGTTCTTC. Amino acids: CASSLVAGATYNEQFF.

This clonotype was recorded a few times. The chain links TRBV5-6 to TRBJ2-7; 10 bases line up with TRBD2. CDR1 SGHDT and CDR2 YYEEEE come from the germline V gene. This CDR3 has 14 amino acids. With V trimmed by 2 bases and J by 3 bases, 2 bases remained unmatched. The CDR3 DNA reads TGTGCCAGCAGCTTTAGCGGGGGGATCTACGAGCAGTACTTC. Translating gives CASSFSGGIYEQYF.

V gene TRBV15 combines with J gene TRBJ2-7, with D perhaps TRBD1 (5 bases). The germline V gene has CDR1 LNHNV and CDR2 YYDKDF (reference sequence). Trimming pared 7 bases from V and 0 bases from J, leaving 13 bases between. This CDR3 has 14 amino acids. The CDR3 coding sequence is TGTGCCACCACCCTCTCACAGGACTCCTACGAGCAGTACTTC. Residues: CATTLSQDSYEQYF.

This clonotype has just a few counts. The V call is TRBV18, the J call TRBJ1-2; D call uncertain. CDR1 KGHSH and CDR2 LQKENI come from the germline V gene. This CDR3 is built from 13 residues. The V and J ends lost 5 bases and 8 bases respectively, with 15 bases between them. The CDR3 DNA reads as TGTGCCAGCTCATCCCAACAGAATGGCGGCTACACCTTC. Translated, it gives CASSSQQNGGYTF.